The rows below give T cell receptor beta chains drawn from one sample of a study of T cell responses to AZD1222 COVID-19 vaccine. Profiling relied on immunoSEQ multiplex PCR, and the TCRdb table lists in-frame clones only, not all of them. Of some 200,000 clones in the sample, 88% were seen once. Source: peripheral blood, taken 28 days after the second AZD1222 dose. Receptors originate from an adult who received the AZD1222 COVID-19 vaccine. The conserved cysteine and the conserved F or W are not part of the CDR3 here. D genes are given only for firm matches.

d_call: NA; v_call: TRBV4-3; cdr3_aa: ASSQDPRGKMNTEAF
d_call: NA; v_call: TRBV7-2; cdr3_aa: ASNPGLRDTQY
d_call: TRBD1; v_call: TRBV28; cdr3_aa: ASSPGTGPYEQY
d_call: TRBD2; v_call: TRBV9; cdr3_aa: ASSVGLAGGDYEQY
d_call: TRBD1; v_call: TRBV28; cdr3_aa: ASSLRTFGQGGRSDTQY
d_call: TRBD1; v_call: TRBV24-1; cdr3_aa: ATSDITGQGADTQY
d_call: TRBD1; v_call: TRBV29-1; cdr3_aa: SVERARGYEQY
d_call: TRBD2; v_call: TRBV30; cdr3_aa: AWSHKAGGYEQY
d_call: NA; v_call: TRBV14; cdr3_aa: ASSQEAGQGSYEQY
d_call: NA; v_call: TRBV7-8; cdr3_aa: ASSLAPNTEAF
d_call: NA; v_call: TRBV30; cdr3_aa: AWSFGGADTQY
d_call: NA; v_call: TRBV11-2; cdr3_aa: ASSLQETQY
d_call: NA; v_call: TRBV3-1/TRBV3-2; cdr3_aa: ASSQVVGVEQY
d_call: NA; v_call: TRBV28; cdr3_aa: ASSLPHGQYSGNTIY
d_call: TRBD2; v_call: TRBV7-2; cdr3_aa: ASSLEGTSGLPEQF
d_call: TRBD1; v_call: TRBV18; cdr3_aa: ASSPPQGGNTEAF
d_call: NA; v_call: TRBV12-3/TRBV12-4; cdr3_aa: ASSRSRNTIY
d_call: NA; v_call: TRBV10-3; cdr3_aa: AISPSSYPRSYEQY
d_call: TRBD2; v_call: TRBV9; cdr3_aa: ASSAGLAGERQY
d_call: TRBD1; v_call: TRBV10-1; cdr3_aa: ASSEFGQGADTQY
d_call: NA; v_call: TRBV5-1; cdr3_aa: ASSGGTNTEAF
d_call: TRBD1; v_call: TRBV19; cdr3_aa: ASSTGTGGGFGSNQPQH
d_call: TRBD1; v_call: TRBV28; cdr3_aa: ASSPRTGGVTEAF
d_call: NA; v_call: TRBV27; cdr3_aa: ASSWTGVGVYTGELF
d_call: NA; v_call: TRBV11-1; cdr3_aa: ASSRSVGGLTDTQY
d_call: NA; v_call: TRBV5-6; cdr3_aa: ASSLASGTEAF
d_call: TRBD2; v_call: TRBV10-3; cdr3_aa: AISALAGASYEQY
d_call: NA; v_call: TRBV9; cdr3_aa: ASSLTGSNAF
d_call: NA; v_call: TRBV11-2; cdr3_aa: ASRADLRAGTQY
d_call: NA; v_call: TRBV5-1; cdr3_aa: ASSLLQANTEAF
d_call: NA; v_call: TRBV28; cdr3_aa: ASSPGDSLISYEQY
d_call: TRBD2; v_call: TRBV6-2/TRBV6-3; cdr3_aa: ASSKRASGGLDTQY
d_call: NA; v_call: TRBV28; cdr3_aa: ASSVPRLDGWGYT